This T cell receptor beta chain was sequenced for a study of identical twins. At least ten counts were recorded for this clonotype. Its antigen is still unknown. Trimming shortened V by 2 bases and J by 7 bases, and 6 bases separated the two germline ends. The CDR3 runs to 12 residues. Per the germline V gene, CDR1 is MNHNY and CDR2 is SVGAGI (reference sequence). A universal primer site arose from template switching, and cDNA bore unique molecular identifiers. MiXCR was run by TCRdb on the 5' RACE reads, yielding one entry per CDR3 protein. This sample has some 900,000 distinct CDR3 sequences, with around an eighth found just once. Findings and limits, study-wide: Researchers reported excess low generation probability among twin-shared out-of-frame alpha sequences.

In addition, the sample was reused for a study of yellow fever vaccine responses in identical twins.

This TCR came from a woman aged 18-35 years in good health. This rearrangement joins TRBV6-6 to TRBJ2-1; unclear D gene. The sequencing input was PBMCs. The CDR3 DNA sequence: TGTGCCAGCAGTTACGTAGGGAATGAGCAGTTCTTC. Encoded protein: CASSYVGNEQFF.